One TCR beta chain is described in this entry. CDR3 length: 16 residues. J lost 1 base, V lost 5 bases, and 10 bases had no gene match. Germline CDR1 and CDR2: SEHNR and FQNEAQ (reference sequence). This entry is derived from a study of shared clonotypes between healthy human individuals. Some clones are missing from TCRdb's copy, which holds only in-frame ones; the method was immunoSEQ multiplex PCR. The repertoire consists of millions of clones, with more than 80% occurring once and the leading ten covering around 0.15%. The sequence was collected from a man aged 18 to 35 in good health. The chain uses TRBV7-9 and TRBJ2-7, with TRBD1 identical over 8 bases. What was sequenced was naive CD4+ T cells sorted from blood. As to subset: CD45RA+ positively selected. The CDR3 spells CASSLPLTGVSYEQYF. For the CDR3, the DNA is TGTGCCAGCAGCCTACCCTTGACAGGGGTGTCCTACGAGCAGTACTTC.